Each of the 20 T cell receptor beta chains below was sequenced from the same sample in a study of blood T cell repertoires in COVID-19. Clones were read by immunoSEQ multiplex PCR, and TCRdb kept only the in-frame ones, dropping some. This table has under 400,000 clones, 87% appearing once. Specimen: peripheral blood. The receptors were gathered from a woman aged 25 to 45 with COVID-19, enrolled during active disease.

The CDR3 is CASSSRQGGYYGYTF. Here the CDR3 DNA reads TGTGCCAGCAGTTCCCGTCAGGGTGGGTACTATGGCTACACCTTC. The genes are TRBV27 and TRBJ1-2; weak D call: TRBD1 (5 bases). The germline gives CDR1 MNHEY, CDR2 SMNVEV (reference sequence). The CDR3 consists of 15 residues. V lost 4 bases and J 3 bases, leaving 15 bases between the germline ends.

This clone occurred once. V usage is TRBV27 and J usage is TRBJ2-4; TRBD2 might be the D (6 bases). Germline V gene lookup returns CDR1 MNHEY and CDR2 SMNVEV (reference sequence). Deletions cut 3 bases from V and 0 bases from J, with 15 bases between. The CDR3 loop spans 17 amino acids. The CDR3 DNA follows: TGTGCCAGCAGTTTTCGTATGGGGACTCTAGCCAAAAACATTCAGTACTTC. It is translated as CASSFRMGTLAKNIQYF.

The V gene is TRBV2, the J gene TRBJ1-6, with D maybe TRBD1 (5 bases). Trimming cost V 1 base and J 8 bases, with 6 bases left between them. This CDR3 contains 13 residues. Germline lookup yields CDR1 SNHLY and CDR2 FYNNEI. The CDR3 coding sequence is TGTGCCAGCAGTGAAGAAGGGGATTCACCCCTCCACTTT. Protein product: CASSEEGDSPLHF.

On this clone itself: This specimen includes other DNA sequences encoding the same CDR3. The chain couples TRBV11-2 to TRBJ2-3, with D possibly TRBD2 on 6 matching bases. Trimming left V 1 base short and J 3 bases short, with 8 bases between. The CDR3 consists of 14 residues. Germline CDR1 reads SGHAT; CDR2 reads FQNNGV. The CDR3 loop reads CASSLALATDTQYF. CDR3 nucleotide sequence: TGTGCCAGCAGCTTAGCGCTAGCGACAGATACGCAGTATTTT.

The sample holds one count of this clone. CDR3 region: CASSSDSSYEQYF. In DNA, the CDR3 is TGTGCCAGCAGCTCAGACAGTTCCTACGAGCAGTACTTC. This rearrangement joins TRBV7-2 to TRBJ2-7; D is possibly TRBD1 (5 bases). CDR3 length: 13 residues. The V gene's germline CDR1 is SGHTA and CDR2 FQGNSA. V was clipped by 4 bases and J by 1 base, with 8 bases between them.

The gene calls are TRBV4-3 and TRBJ1-4; D remains unclear. With 0 bases removed from V and 4 bases from J, the gap between germline ends came to 12 bases. Germline V CDR1 and CDR2: LGHNA, YSLEER. The CDR3 contains 16 residues. The CDR3 DNA reads as TGCGCCAGCAGCCAAGATATTCGGGTACTTAATGAAAAACTGTTTTTT. Its translation is CASSQDIRVLNEKLFF.

This clone has just a few counts. V is TRBV30 and J is TRBJ1-4; no definite D call. The CDR3 length is 12 residues. Trimming left V 2 bases short and J 5 bases short, with 6 bases between. In germline, CDR1 is GTSNPN, CDR2 SVGIG (reference sequence). The CDR3 reads CAWSTWNEKLFF. CDR3 sequence (DNA): TGTGCCTGGAGTACATGGAATGAAAAACTGTTTTTT.

Turning to this clone: In the same sample, other DNA sequences code for this CDR3. The rearrangement links TRBV28 to TRBJ1-3; 7 nucleotides match TRBD1. V was pared by 5 bases and J by 1 base, with 2 bases of the junction left unmatched. Germline V gene data show CDR1 as MDHEN and CDR2 as SYDVKM. This CDR3 has 14 residues. CDR3 sequence: CASSPGGSGNTIYF. The CDR3 nucleotides read TGTGCCAGCAGTCCAGGGGGTTCTGGAAACACCATATATTTT.

The chain combines TRBV3-1 (or the pseudogene TRBV3-2) with TRBJ1-6; TRBD1 matches at 7 bases. Germline CDR1 LGHDT, CDR2 YNNKEL (reference sequence). This CDR3 is 15 amino acids long. With V trimmed by 0 bases and J by 9 bases, 5 bases remained unmatched. The CDR3 protein is CASSQESTGISPLHF. The CDR3 bases are TGTGCCAGCAGCCAAGAGTCGACAGGGATTTCACCCCTCCACTTT.

The chain couples TRBV7-9 to TRBJ1-2, with 7 bases identical to TRBD1. Trimming at V came to 3 bases and at J to 2 bases, leaving 3 bases not matched to a gene. The CDR3 is made up of 14 amino acids. Germline CDR1 SEHNR, CDR2 FQNEAQ (reference sequence). CDR3 DNA sequence: TGTGCCAGCAGCTTGGACAGGAGGAACTATGGCTACACCTTC. Encoded protein: CASSLDRRNYGYTF. Based on the CDR3 plus reference TRBV7-9 and TRBJ1-2, the full variable domain is DTGVSQNPRHKITKRGQNVTFRCDPISEHNRLYWYRQTLGQGPEFLTYFQNEAQLEKSRLLSDRFSAERPKGSFSTLEIQRTEQGDSAMYLCASSLDRRNYGYTFGSGTRLTVV.

This chain uses TRBV9 with TRBJ1-1; possibly TRBD1 for D (6 bases). The CDR3 loop spans 12 amino acids. From germline, CDR1 is SGDLS and CDR2 YYNGEE. V lost 3 bases to trimming and J lost 5 bases, with 8 bases between them. CDR3 residues: CASSARGTEAFF. The CDR3 DNA follows: TGTGCCAGCAGCGCGAGGGGGACTGAAGCTTTCTTT.

The chain combines TRBV5-5 with TRBJ2-4, with 9 bases matching TRBD1. The CDR3 sequence is 18 residues long. The V gene end was trimmed by 2 bases and the J gene end by 4 bases; junction bases not matched to a gene: 13. Germline CDR1 reads SGHKS; CDR2 reads YYEKEE (reference sequence). CDR3 sequence (DNA): TGTGCCAGCAGCTTTAAGTCCCCTCAGACAGGGGGTAAAAACATTCAGTACTTC. This gives the protein CASSFKSPQTGGKNIQYF.

The chain links TRBV28 to TRBJ1-5, with TRBD1 as a possible D gene (5 bases). The CDR3 loop spans 17 amino acids. The V gene's germline CDR1 is MDHEN and CDR2 SYDVKM. Deletions cut 4 bases from V and 1 base from J, with 17 bases between. CDR3 bases: TGTGCCAGCAGTTCCCCGATGGCGGGGGGAAGCAATCAGCCCCAGCATTTT. As protein: CASSSPMAGGSNQPQHF.

The V gene is TRBV6-4, the J gene TRBJ2-3; 9 nucleotides agree with TRBD2. Germline CDR1 is MRHNA and CDR2 is SNTAGT. This CDR3 region has 20 residues. V lost 3 bases to trimming and J lost 4 bases; unmatched junction nucleotides: 20. The DNA of the CDR3 is TGTGCCAGCAGTGATTGGAACCCTGGGGCTAGCGGGACTCGCGCAGATACGCAGTATTTT. It codes for CASSDWNPGASGTRADTQYF.

A few counts support this clone. This chain uses TRBV4-1 with TRBJ1-1; maybe TRBD1 (5 bases). Germline CDR1 is MGHRA and CDR2 is YSYEKL. CDR3 length equals 14 residues. V was trimmed by 7 bases and J by 3 bases, leaving 15 bases between them. CDR3 sequence (DNA): TGCGCCAGCACCAACCAGGGTTCCCACACTGAAGCTTTCTTT. It yields the protein CASTNQGSHTEAFF.

DNA for the CDR3: TGTGCCAGCAGCCCGGGGGGGGCAATTCTCGAGCAGTACTTC. Its protein product is CASSPGGAILEQYF. This chain connects TRBV5-5 to TRBJ2-7; 8 bases agree with TRBD2. The germline V gene has CDR1 SGHKS and CDR2 YYEKEE (reference sequence). The ends lost 4 bases at V and 6 bases at J; junction bases unmatched: 9. The CDR3 consists of 14 residues.

This chain links TRBV6-5 with TRBJ1-1, with D uncertain. Germline CDR1 is MNHEY and CDR2 is SVGAGI. There are 13 residues in the CDR3. V lost 6 bases, J lost 5 bases, and 13 bases lay in between. The CDR3 reads CASSHGEETEAFF. Here the CDR3 DNA reads TGTGCCAGCAGCCATGGGGAGGAAACTGAAGCTTTCTTT.

The chain has TRBV5-6 and TRBJ2-1; 8 bases fit TRBD1. Germline V gene sequence: CDR1 SGHDT, CDR2 YYEEEE. Losses at the gene ends were 4 bases for V and 2 bases for J; bases not matched to a gene: 8. This CDR3 has 16 amino acids. The CDR3 loop is CASSRLPGQAYNEQFF. The DNA for the CDR3 is TGTGCCAGCAGCCGATTACCGGGACAGGCCTACAATGAGCAGTTCTTC.

CDR3 region: CASSVPGTGVESPLHF. CDR3 DNA: TGTGCCAGCAGCGTCCCCGGGACAGGGGTTGAGTCACCCCTCCACTTT. The chain employs TRBV7-9 and TRBJ1-6, with 10 bases fitting TRBD1. Germline V gene data show CDR1 as SEHNR and CDR2 as FQNEAQ (reference sequence). The CDR3 contains 16 residues. V dropped 5 bases and J dropped 10; count of bases not matched to a gene: 11.

The chain employs TRBV4-3 and TRBJ2-7; 8 bases map to TRBD2. Germline V CDR1 and CDR2: LGHNA, YSLEER. The length of the CDR3 is 15 residues. The trim removed 0 bases at V and 3 bases at J, leaving 4 bases unmatched. This CDR3 reads CASSQDTSGLYEQYF. CDR3 coding DNA: TGCGCCAGCAGCCAAGATACTAGCGGACTCTACGAGCAGTACTTC.